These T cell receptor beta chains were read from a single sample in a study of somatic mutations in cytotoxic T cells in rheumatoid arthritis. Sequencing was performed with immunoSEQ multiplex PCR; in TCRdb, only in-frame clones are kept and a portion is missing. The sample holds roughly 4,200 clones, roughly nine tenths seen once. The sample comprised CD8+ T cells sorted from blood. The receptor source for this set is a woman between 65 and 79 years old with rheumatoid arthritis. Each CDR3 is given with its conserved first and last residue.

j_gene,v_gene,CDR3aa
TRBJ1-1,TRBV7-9,CASSLTGGMNTEAFF
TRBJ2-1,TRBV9,CASSGRAGGSYNEQFF
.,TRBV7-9,CASSPDWGLGQGSVEQYF
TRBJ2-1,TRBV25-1,CASSESPLAGVGNEQFF
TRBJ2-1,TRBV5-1,CASSLGLEQFF
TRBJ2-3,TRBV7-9,CASSLREGSTDTQYF
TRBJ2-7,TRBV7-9,CASSSGRLEQYF
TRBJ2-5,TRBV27,CASSLPDREETQYF
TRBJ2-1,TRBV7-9,CASSLLPGLALSNEQFF
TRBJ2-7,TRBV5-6,CASSLVGESYEQYF
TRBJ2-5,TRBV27,CASSSGTGKETQYF
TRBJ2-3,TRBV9,CASSAFARDTDTQYF
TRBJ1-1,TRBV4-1,CASSQGQNTEAFF
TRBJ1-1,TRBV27,CASSFQGTEAFF
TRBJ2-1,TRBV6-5,CASRQVSYNEQFF
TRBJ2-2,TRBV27,CASSYGTGGIGELFF
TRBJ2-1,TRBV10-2,CASSHNSFPEQFF
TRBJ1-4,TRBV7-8,CASSWGLTGPNEKLFF
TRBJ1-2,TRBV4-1,CASSQDRTGGGYGYTF
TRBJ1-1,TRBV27,CASSSHRVNTEAFF
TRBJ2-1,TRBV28,CASRSTGPQFF
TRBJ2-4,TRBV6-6,CASSSGEAKNIQYF
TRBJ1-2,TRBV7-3,CASSPRVAGDNYGYTF
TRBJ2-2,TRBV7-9,CASSLVGGSSGELFF
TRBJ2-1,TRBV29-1,CSVGLAGTYNEQFF
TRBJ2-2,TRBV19,CASSYSGYTGELFF
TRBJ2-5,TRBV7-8,CASSLASTDPTGDQETQYF
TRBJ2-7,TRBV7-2,CASSPKTGAGEQYF
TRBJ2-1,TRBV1,CTSSQPPGLAGPSSYNEQFF
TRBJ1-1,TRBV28,CAIRPAGVNTEAFF
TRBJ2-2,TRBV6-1,CASILSGGDTGELFF
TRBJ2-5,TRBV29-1,CSVDGLAGVWTQETQYF
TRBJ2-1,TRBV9,CASSVSGSSYNEQFF
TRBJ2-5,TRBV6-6,CASSVEGRGLETQYF
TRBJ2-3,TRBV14,CRTLLEGQELSTDTQYF
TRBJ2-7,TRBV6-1,CASIGTGLYEQYF
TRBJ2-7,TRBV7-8,CASFTQGAYEQYF
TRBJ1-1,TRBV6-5,CASKGTLDTEAFF
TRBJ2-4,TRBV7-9,CASSYGTGLAKNIQYF
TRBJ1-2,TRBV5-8,CASSLTGGSSGYTF
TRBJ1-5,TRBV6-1,CASSAGFGNQPQHF
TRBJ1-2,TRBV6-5,CASSYSKKHGYTF
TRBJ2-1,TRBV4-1,CASSTGLAGGPVYEQFF
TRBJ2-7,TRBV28,CASSLASYEQYF
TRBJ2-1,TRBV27,CASSWTRGNEQFF
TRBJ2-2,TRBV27,CASSLSGLAANTGELFF
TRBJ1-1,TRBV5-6,CASSSDREAFF
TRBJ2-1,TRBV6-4,CASSGGTSGYNEQFF
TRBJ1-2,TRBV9,CASSVTGGIYGYTF
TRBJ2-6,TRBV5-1,CASSLSRAGANVLTF
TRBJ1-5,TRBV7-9,CASSSGTGGYQPQHF
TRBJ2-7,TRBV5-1,CASSLDAQGASEQYF
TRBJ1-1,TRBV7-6,CASSSPEYRGLNTEAFF
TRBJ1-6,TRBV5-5,CASSLEAAFPNSPLHF
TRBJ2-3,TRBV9,CASSVGRGNTDTQYF
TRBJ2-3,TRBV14,CASSQTELSTQYF
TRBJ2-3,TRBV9,CASSVVGQVRTDTQYF
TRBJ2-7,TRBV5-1,CASSLGDIPGYEQYF
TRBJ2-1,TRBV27,CASSLFPGTYNEQFF
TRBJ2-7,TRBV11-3,CASSLVPLGAYEQYF